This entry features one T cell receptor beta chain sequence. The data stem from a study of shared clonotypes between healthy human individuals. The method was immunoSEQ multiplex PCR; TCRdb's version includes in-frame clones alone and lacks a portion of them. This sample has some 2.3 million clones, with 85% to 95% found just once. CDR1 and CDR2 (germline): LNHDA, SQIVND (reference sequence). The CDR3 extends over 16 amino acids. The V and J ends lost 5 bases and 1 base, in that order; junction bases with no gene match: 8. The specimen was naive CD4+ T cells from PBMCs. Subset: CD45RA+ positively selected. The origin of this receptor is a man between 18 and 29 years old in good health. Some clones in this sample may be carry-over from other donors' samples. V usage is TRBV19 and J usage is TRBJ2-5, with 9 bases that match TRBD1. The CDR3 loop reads CASSRPGTGTQETQYF. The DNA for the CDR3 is TGTGCCAGTAGTCGTCCCGGGACAGGGACCCAAGAGACCCAGTACTTC.